The following is a T cell receptor (beta chain) sequence with its context. The CDR3 spans 15 residues. With 5 bases removed from V and 3 bases from J, the gap between germline ends came to 17 bases. Germline loops: CDR1 SGHTA, CDR2 FQGTGA. These data come from a study of control samples from healthy donors and cancer patients. Libraries were prepared by immunoSEQ multiplex PCR; TCRdb keeps only in-frame clonotypes and omits some of them. The sample has about 120,000 clones, around 93% seen once. The receptor was derived from a man between 45 and 60 years old with head and neck cancer. What was sequenced was PBMCs. The rearrangement uses TRBV7-3 and TRBJ2-7, with D maybe TRBD2 (6 bases). The CDR3, as DNA: TGTGCCAGCAGCCGTGAGCCGGGACTGATCTACGAGCAGTACTTC. Its translation is CASSREPGLIYEQYF.